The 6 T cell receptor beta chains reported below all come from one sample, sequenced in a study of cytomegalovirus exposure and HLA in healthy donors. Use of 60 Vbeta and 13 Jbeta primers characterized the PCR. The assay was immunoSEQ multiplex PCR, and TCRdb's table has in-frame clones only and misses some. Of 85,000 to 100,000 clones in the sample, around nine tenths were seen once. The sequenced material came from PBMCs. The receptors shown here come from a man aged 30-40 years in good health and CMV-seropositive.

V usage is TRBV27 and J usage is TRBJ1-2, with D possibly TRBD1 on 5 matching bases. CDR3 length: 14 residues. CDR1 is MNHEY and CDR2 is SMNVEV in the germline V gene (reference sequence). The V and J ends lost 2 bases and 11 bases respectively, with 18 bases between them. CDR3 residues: CASSLLTVVMAYTF. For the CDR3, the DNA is TGTGCCAGCAGTTTACTGACAGTAGTTATGGCTTACACCTTC.

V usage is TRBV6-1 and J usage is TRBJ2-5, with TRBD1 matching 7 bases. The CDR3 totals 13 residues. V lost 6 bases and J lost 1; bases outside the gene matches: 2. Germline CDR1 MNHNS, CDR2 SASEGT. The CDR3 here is CASSWTGQETQYF. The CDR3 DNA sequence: TGTGCCAGCAGCTGGACAGGCCAAGAGACCCAGTACTTC.

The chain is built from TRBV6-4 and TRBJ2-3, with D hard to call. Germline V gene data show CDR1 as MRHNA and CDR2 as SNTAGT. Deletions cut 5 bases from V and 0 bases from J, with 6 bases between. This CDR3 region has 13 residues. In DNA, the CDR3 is TGTGCCAGCAGTCAGGCCAGCACAGATACGCAGTATTTT. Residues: CASSQASTDTQYF.

CDR3 sequence (DNA): TGTGCCAGCAGCTTGGAGGACAGGGGCGGAGAGCAGTACTTC. The encoded protein is CASSLEDRGGEQYF. The J gene is TRBJ2-7, the V gene TRBV11-3, with 9 positions matching TRBD1. This CDR3 is 14 amino acids long. J was trimmed by 7 bases and V by 3 bases; bases with no gene match: 7. The V gene's germline CDR1 is SGHNT and CDR2 YENEEA.

CDR3 bases: TGTGCCAGTAGTCTCGGGACAGGGAAGCAGTTCTTC. This codes for CASSLGTGKQFF. The V and J genes are TRBV19 and TRBJ2-1, with 9 bases aligning to TRBD1. Trimming took 5 bases from V and 11 from J; bases not matched to a gene: 4. CDR1 and CDR2 from the germline V gene are LNHDA and SQIVND (reference sequence). This CDR3 comprises 12 residues.

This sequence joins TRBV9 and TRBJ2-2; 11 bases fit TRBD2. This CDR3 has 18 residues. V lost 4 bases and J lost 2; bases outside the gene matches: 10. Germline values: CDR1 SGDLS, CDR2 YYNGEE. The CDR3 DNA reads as TGTGCCAGCAGCATAGGGACTAGCGGCACCCCCAACACCGGGGAGCTGTTTTTT. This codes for CASSIGTSGTPNTGELFF.